This TCR beta chain is from a study of shared clonotypes between healthy human individuals. The study, taken as a whole, reports: Roughly 5% of naive CD4 clonotypes were shared across a few donors. Since donors were few, the genetic and exposure-history diversity represented was limited.

In the case of this clone: The antigen remains unidentified. The same CDR3 can be traced to other DNA sequences in this sample.

There are 13 residues in the CDR3. V was cut by 0 bases and J by 6 bases, with 8 bases left in between. The germline V gene encodes CDR1 SGHTA and CDR2 FQGNSA. At deep level, the assay was performed. Assay used: immunoSEQ multiplex PCR; TCRdb lists only in-frame clones, some missing. The data show about 1.9 million clones, with around 93% seen just once and more than 1.5% held by the top ten. Positive CCR7 selection of CD45RO-negative cells yielded the naive CD8 cells, and terminally differentiated effector memory CD45RA+ cells were excluded. The rearrangement links TRBV7-2 to TRBJ1-1; D not certain. Sequenced: naive CD8+ T cells from PBMCs. This receptor was obtained from a man aged 18 to 30 in good health. Some clones in this sample may be carry-over from other donors' samples. DNA for the CDR3: TGTGCCAGCAGCTTAGCTCGCGGGGCTGAAGCTTTCTTT. Translation: CASSLARGAEAFF.